One and the same sample provided the 5 T cell receptor beta chains below, sequenced in a study of response to subunit inactivated influenza vaccine. MiXCR, applied by TCRdb to the RT-PCR reads, yields one record per CDR3 protein. Of roughly 700,000 distinct CDR3 sequences listed, approximately 14% are singletons. The specimen comprised PBMCs from blood, sampled less than 13 days after vaccination. These receptors were obtained from a man aged 50 to 59 who received an inactivated influenza vaccine.

This clonotype was picked up a small number of times. The chain is built from TRBV25-1 and TRBJ2-5, with 8 bases aligning to TRBD2. The CDR3 is made up of 15 amino acids. Trimming took 5 bases from V and 8 from J; bases not matched to a gene: 13. Germline CDR1 MGHDK, CDR2 SYGVNS. The CDR3 DNA reads as TGTGCCAGCAGTCCCGGCCGGGGACTAGTTGAAACCCAGTACTTC. Its protein product is CASSPGRGLVETQYF.

A word on this clonotype: An end of the junction differs from the germline gene, which may be a read error. The V gene is TRBV5-1, the J gene TRBJ2-1; D unclear. Per germline, CDR1 SGHRS and CDR2 YFSETQ. The CDR3 has 15 residues. The CDR3 sequence is CASSLADARPDEQFF. The CDR3 coding sequence is TGCGCCAGCAGTTTGGCGGACGCCCGCCCGGATGAGCAGTTCTTC.

This clonotype was detected only a few times. The chain uses TRBV7-9 and TRBJ2-3, with 8 bases matching TRBD1. V shed 3 bases, J shed 4 bases, and the junction held 9 bases outside the gene matches. This CDR3 is 16 amino acids long. Germline-derived CDR1 and CDR2 are SEHNR and FQNEAQ (reference sequence). CDR3 loop: CASSFRTGTYPDTQYF. CDR3 coding DNA: TGTGCCAGCAGCTTCCGGACAGGGACCTACCCAGATACGCAGTATTTT.

This rearrangement joins TRBV4-3 to TRBJ1-5, with D perhaps matching TRBD1 (5 bases). The length of the CDR3 is 15 residues. V lost 4 bases to trimming and J lost 3 bases, with 13 bases between them. Germline CDR1 is LGHNA and CDR2 is YSLEER. This CDR3 reads CASSPQRGLNQPQHF. In nucleotides, the CDR3 is TGCGCCAGCAGCCCCCAGAGGGGCCTCAATCAGCCCCAGCATTTT.

This clonotype showed up many times. The chain has TRBV4-2 and TRBJ2-2; 7 bases map to TRBD2. V trimming: 0 bases; J trimming: 0 bases; junction bases outside the gene matches: 7. The CDR3 is 18 residues long. Germline V lookup: CDR1 LGHNA, CDR2 YNFKEQ. In DNA, the CDR3 is TGTGCCAGCAGCCAAGATTTAGCGGGCCCTTCGAACACCGGGGAGCTGTTTTTT. The encoded protein is CASSQDLAGPSNTGELFF.